The 18 T cell receptor beta chains presented below share a single source sample, sequenced in a study of T-cell reconstitution after alpha-beta-depleted transplantation in children. TCRbeta library construction was performed incorporating unique molecular identifiers. TCRdb used MiXCR to reprocess the PCR reads, holding one entry per CDR3 protein. The repertoire holds about 460,000 distinct CDR3 sequences, with approximately 10% as singletons. The material sequenced was PBMCs, mostly from graft donor cells, taken 180 days after TCRalphabeta/CD19-depleted stem cell transplant. These TCRs come from a female patient aged 2-9 years who had a stem cell transplant for aplastic anemia, so the T cells may come from the graft donor.

This clonotype was counted only a few times. The chain's CDR3 is CASSLTSGRPYNEQFF. The CDR3 coding sequence is TGCGCCAGCAGCCTAACTAGCGGGAGACCTTACAATGAGCAGTTCTTC. The chain employs TRBV4-3 and TRBJ2-1; 11 bases agree with TRBD2. V lost 4 bases and J lost 4; bases outside the gene matches: 6. The germline gives CDR1 LGHNA, CDR2 YSLEER. The CDR3 covers 16 residues.

There are many counts of this clonotype. J is TRBJ1-1 and V is TRBV7-2; maybe TRBD1 (5 bases). Trimming pared 6 bases from V and 4 bases from J, leaving 12 bases between. The CDR3 sequence is 13 residues long. The germline gives CDR1 SGHTA, CDR2 FQGNSA. The CDR3 spells CASRGGWVTEAFF. CDR3 DNA: TGTGCCAGCAGGGGGGGGTGGGTCACTGAAGCTTTCTTT. The full variable domain, rest sourced from reference TRBV7-2 and TRBJ1-1, is GAGVSQSPSNKVTEKGKDVELRCDPISGHTALYWYRQSLGQGLEFLIYFQGNSAPDKSGLPSDRFSAERTGGSVSTLTIQRTQQEDSAVYLCASRGGWVTEAFFGQGTRLTVV.

V is TRBV5-1 and J is TRBJ2-7, with TRBD1 matching over 9 bases. CDR3 length: 17 residues. CDR1 and CDR2 from the germline V gene are SGHRS and YFSETQ. V trimming: 2 bases; J trimming: 1 base; junction bases outside the gene matches: 10. The CDR3 DNA sequence: TGCGCCAGCAGCTTAGGACCGGGACAGGGACTATCCTACGAGCAGTACTTC. Translation: CASSLGPGQGLSYEQYF.

At least ten counts were recorded for this clonotype. The chain links TRBV29-1 to TRBJ2-3; 8 bases line up with TRBD2. Germline lookup yields CDR1 SQVTM and CDR2 ANQGSEA. CDR3 length: 13 residues. V shed 6 bases and J 7 bases; nucleotides not matched to a gene: 9. In nucleotides, the CDR3 is TGCAGCGTGGCCGGGACTAGGGCCTATACGCAGTATTTT. It codes for CSVAGTRAYTQYF.

The chain couples TRBV5-5 to TRBJ1-2, with D uncertain. This CDR3 has 12 amino acids. CDR1 is SGHKS, CDR2 YYEKEE, per germline (reference sequence). The V end was cut by 3 bases, the J end by 3 bases, with 6 bases between. The CDR3 sequence: CASSSSDYGYTF. DNA for the CDR3: TGTGCCAGCAGCTCTTCAGACTATGGCTACACCTTC.

In its sample, this clonotype was seen many times. J is TRBJ2-7 and V is TRBV7-8; TRBD2 matches 7 bases. Trimming at V came to 5 bases and at J to 3 bases, leaving 7 bases not matched to a gene. Germline CDR1 reads SGHVS; CDR2 reads FQNEAQ. The CDR3 sequence is 14 residues long. CDR3 nucleotide sequence: TGTGCCAGCAGCAGTGGCGGGGGTTTCTACGAGCAGTACTTC. Amino acid sequence: CASSSGGGFYEQYF.

The J gene is TRBJ2-7, the V gene TRBV15, with D perhaps TRBD1 (6 bases). V dropped 2 bases and J dropped 4 bases, with 6 bases sitting between them. This CDR3 is built from 12 residues. From germline, CDR1 is LNHNV and CDR2 YYDKDF (reference sequence). CDR3 sequence reads: CATSRQGYEQYF. In DNA form, the CDR3 reads TGTGCCACCAGCAGACAGGGGTACGAGCAGTACTTC.

This clonotype has ten or more counts. The rearrangement links TRBV12-3 or TRBV12-4 to TRBJ1-2; D unclear. V was cut by 1 base and J by 4 bases, with 7 bases left in between. The CDR3 totals 13 residues. The CDR3 reads CASSLGGFYGYTF. CDR3 DNA sequence: TGTGCCAGCAGTTTAGGGGGATTCTATGGCTACACCTTC.

Only a few counts were recorded for this clonotype. This chain uses TRBV25-1 with TRBJ2-1; 9 bases fit TRBD2. Per the germline V gene, CDR1 is MGHDK and CDR2 is SYGVNS. CDR3 length: 16 amino acids. The J segment lost 3 bases and the V segment lost 3 bases, leaving 6 bases of the junction unmatched. CDR3 sequence: CASSEGAGGLYNEQFF. Here the CDR3 DNA reads TGTGCCAGCAGTGAGGGGGCGGGAGGGCTCTACAATGAGCAGTTCTTC. The full variable domain, in which reference TRBV25-1 and TRBJ2-1 provide the parts outside the CDR3, is EADIYQTPRYLVIGTGKKITLECSQTMGHDKMYWYQQDPGMELHLIHYSYGVNSTEKGDLSSESTVSRIRTEHFPLTLESARPSHTSQYLCASSEGAGGLYNEQFFGPGTRLTVL.

In this sample, this clonotype turned up many times. This rearrangement joins TRBV20-1 to TRBJ2-5, with TRBD1 matching 7 bases. V trimming: 7 bases; J trimming: 6 bases; junction bases outside the gene matches: 8. The CDR3 loop spans 12 amino acids. CDR1 and CDR2 (germline): DFQATT, SNEGSKA (reference sequence). The CDR3 DNA sequence: TGCAGTGGACAGGGAATAGAGAAGACCCAGTACTTC. Translated, it gives CSGQGIEKTQYF.

The chain joins TRBV7-2 to TRBJ1-5; D is undetermined. This CDR3 is 14 amino acids long. V was clipped by 6 bases and J by 1 base, with 10 bases between them. Germline V gene lookup returns CDR1 SGHTA and CDR2 FQGNSA. CDR3 sequence reads: CASSLQRSNQPQHF. In nucleotides, the CDR3 is TGTGCCAGCAGTCTTCAGCGGAGCAATCAGCCCCAGCATTTT.

In its sample, this clonotype was seen a few times. This chain uses TRBV6-2 or TRBV6-3 with TRBJ2-7; 12 bases fit TRBD2. CDR3 length: 18 residues. V gave up 2 bases and J gave up 0 bases; unmatched junction bases: 8. Germline CDR1 and CDR2: MNHEY and SVGEGT. The CDR3 is CASSYESSGRAASYEQYF. The CDR3 nucleotides are TGTGCCAGCAGTTACGAGTCTAGCGGGAGGGCCGCCTCCTACGAGCAGTACTTC.

This clonotype was observed a few times. The chain recombines TRBV6-2 or TRBV6-3 with TRBJ2-4; D gene unclear. Between the trimmed V and J ends, which lost 1 base and 0 bases, there was a span of 10 bases. Looked up from germline, CDR1 is MNHEY and CDR2 is SVGEGT. The CDR3 runs 16 residues. CDR3 in amino acids: CASSYWSSLAKNIQYF. The CDR3 nucleotides are TGTGCCAGCAGTTACTGGTCGAGTCTAGCCAAAAACATTCAGTACTTC.

In its sample, this clonotype was seen a few times. The chain employs TRBV4-3 and TRBJ1-2, with D perhaps matching TRBD1 (5 bases). CDR1 is LGHNA and CDR2 is YSLEER in the germline V gene. Trimming pared 0 bases from V and 8 bases from J, leaving 13 bases between. The CDR3 has 14 residues. The CDR3 protein is CASSQDVGPGGYTF. For the CDR3, the DNA is TGCGCCAGCAGCCAAGATGTCGGCCCAGGGGGCTACACCTTC.

The gene calls are TRBV29-1 and TRBJ1-1, with 7 bases identical to TRBD1. Germline loops: CDR1 SQVTM, CDR2 ANQGSEA. V was pared by 4 bases and J by 3 bases, with 8 bases of the junction left unmatched. The CDR3 spans 14 residues. CDR3 sequence (DNA): TGCAGCGTTGTTCGACAGGGACGATACACTGAAGCTTTCTTT. Its translation: CSVVRQGRYTEAFF.

The chain joins TRBV6-4 to TRBJ2-2; 9 bases match TRBD1. The germline gives CDR1 MRHNA, CDR2 SNTAGT. V dropped 0 bases and J dropped 4; count of bases not matched to a gene: 0. This CDR3 region has 15 residues. CDR3 DNA sequence: TGTGCCAGCAGTGACTCGGGACAGGGCACCGGGGAGCTGTTTTTT. It translates to CASSDSGQGTGELFF.

The chain employs TRBV6-5 and TRBJ1-4; no definite D call. This CDR3 has 15 amino acids. V lost 0 bases to trimming and J lost 7 bases, with 12 bases between them. Germline V gene lookup returns CDR1 MNHEY and CDR2 SVGAGI. CDR3 in DNA: TGTGCCAGCAGTTACTCGAGGGCATGGAGTGAAAAACTGTTTTTT. Residues: CASSYSRAWSEKLFF.

The chain's CDR3 is CASSTSGSDTQYF. DNA of the CDR3: TGTGCCAGCAGTACCTCGGGGTCAGATACGCAGTATTTT. The chain uses TRBV28 and TRBJ2-3, with D possibly being TRBD2 (5 bases). The V and J ends lost 5 bases and 4 bases respectively, with 10 bases between them. The CDR3 is 13 amino acids. CDR1 and CDR2 from the germline V gene are MDHEN and SYDVKM.